A selection of T cell receptor beta chains follows, all from one sample in a study of neoadjuvant nivolumab and ipilimumab in lung cancer. Clones were sequenced by immunoSEQ multiplex PCR, and TCRdb holds only the in-frame ones, with some missing. The table records about 29,000 clones, over 80% of them present only once. Source: tumor tissue, taken after neoadjuvant nivolumab, alone or with ipilimumab, at or shortly before surgery. The receptor source for this set is an adult with non-small cell lung cancer. The CDR3 runs from the conserved cysteine through the conserved F or W. Each record gives: clone size, J gene, D gene, V gene, CDR3 protein, CDR3 DNA. A D gene is named only where the DNA matches it firmly. Clone sizes are given selectively: once, few, many, or a class where the clone is expanded.

once,TRBJ1-4,-,TRBV11-2,CASSSGGTYNEKLFF,TGTGCCAGCAGCAGTGGGGGGACATATAATGAAAAACTGTTTTTT
-,TRBJ2-1,TRBD2,TRBV28,CASSLNGGKVNEQFF,TGTGCCAGCAGTTTAAACGGGGGGAAGGTGAATGAGCAGTTCTTC
-,TRBJ2-5,TRBD1,TRBV5-5,CASSPGQVGETQYF,TGTGCCAGCAGCCCCGGACAGGTCGGAGAGACCCAGTACTTC
-,TRBJ1-5,-,TRBV30,CAWSGGGNQPQHF,TGTGCCTGGAGTGGAGGGGGCAATCAGCCCCAGCATTTT
-,TRBJ2-7,-,TRBV6-5,CASSYQGHREQYF,TGTGCCAGCAGTTACCAGGGACACCGTGAGCAGTACTTC
-,TRBJ1-6,-,TRBV28,CASSLGYHAPLHF,TGTGCCAGCAGTTTGGGGTATCACGCACCCCTCCACTTT
-,TRBJ1-2,-,TRBV9,CASSVALGFYGYTF,TGTGCCAGCAGCGTAGCTCTAGGGTTTTATGGCTACACCTTC
-,TRBJ1-4,-,TRBV2,CASSGSGFNEKLFF,TGTGCCAGCAGTGGTTCAGGTTTCAATGAAAAACTGTTTTTT
-,TRBJ2-5,-,TRBV30,CAWSPFGRDKTQYF,TGTGCCTGGAGTCCGTTCGGCAGGGACAAGACCCAGTACTTC
-,TRBJ1-1,-,TRBV2,CASSGAEGGLNTEAFF,TGTGCCAGCAGTGGGGCCGAGGGGGGTCTGAACACTGAAGCTTTCTTT
-,TRBJ2-7,TRBD2,TRBV27,CASSLSWPGGGSYEQYF,TGTGCCAGCAGTTTATCGTGGCCGGGCGGGGGCTCCTACGAGCAGTACTTC
-,TRBJ2-5,-,TRBV5-1,CVSSLRGEGETQYF,TGCGTCAGCAGCTTGAGGGGAGAGGGGGAGACCCAGTACTTC
-,TRBJ2-5,-,TRBV18,CASSALQLTYQETQYF,TGTGCCAGCTCAGCCCTGCAGCTGACCTACCAAGAGACCCAGTACTTC
-,TRBJ2-7,TRBD1,TRBV5-4,CASSTSGTGYYEQYF,TGTGCCAGCAGCACGTCCGGGACAGGTTACTACGAGCAGTACTTC
-,TRBJ2-7,-,TRBV29-1,CSVAWQAHEQYF,TGCAGCGTTGCTTGGCAGGCCCACGAGCAGTACTTC
-,TRBJ2-6,-,TRBV14,CASSPQTFSGANVLTF,TGTGCCAGCAGCCCGCAGACCTTCTCTGGGGCCAACGTCCTGACTTTC
-,TRBJ1-1,TRBD1,TRBV6-6,CASSPGGPDTEAFF,TGTGCCAGCAGTCCAGGGGGGCCCGACACTGAAGCTTTCTTT
-,TRBJ2-1,-,TRBV19,CASSKGGAGYEQFF,TGTGCCAGTAGTAAGGGGGGGGCAGGGTATGAGCAGTTCTTC
-,TRBJ2-1,TRBD2,TRBV5-4,CASREGLAEGIHNEQFF,TGTGCCAGCAGAGAAGGACTAGCGGAGGGGATTCACAATGAGCAGTTCTTC
-,TRBJ2-3,TRBD2,TRBV5-1,CASRLASTDTQYF,TGCGCCAGCAGACTAGCGAGCACAGATACGCAGTATTTT
-,TRBJ2-3,-,TRBV6-1,CASLKRGADTQYF,TGTGCCAGCCTCAAGAGAGGGGCAGATACGCAGTATTTT
-,TRBJ2-3,-,TRBV4-1,CASSQEESRGTDTQYF,TGCGCCAGCAGCCAAGAAGAGTCCAGGGGCACAGATACGCAGTATTTT